A single sample is the source of the 3 T cell receptor beta chains below, sequenced in a study of blood T cell repertoires in COVID-19. Assay used: immunoSEQ multiplex PCR; TCRdb lists only in-frame clones, some missing. The data contain more than 300,000 clones, about 92% of them singletons. Input material: PBMCs or T cells enriched from blood (not recorded which). The source is a woman aged 25 to 39 who had recovered from COVID-19.

The genes are TRBV6-5 and TRBJ2-7; 11 nucleotides agree with TRBD2. Germline values: CDR1 MNHEY, CDR2 SVGAGI. The CDR3 covers 15 residues. V shed 0 bases, J shed 2 bases, and the junction held 0 bases outside the gene matches. The CDR3 spells CASSYSTSGAYEQYF. CDR3 bases: TGTGCCAGCAGTTACTCGACTAGCGGGGCCTACGAGCAGTACTTC.

This rearrangement joins TRBV3-1 (or the pseudogene TRBV3-2) to TRBJ2-5; 12 nucleotides match TRBD2. The junction had 15 bases not matched to a gene; V was cut back by 0 bases and J by 1 base. Germline-derived CDR1 and CDR2 are LGHDT and YNNKEL (reference sequence). There are 21 residues in the CDR3. This CDR3 is CASSQDVIAWTSGAAQETQYF. For the CDR3, the DNA is TGTGCCAGCAGCCAAGATGTGATAGCTTGGACTAGCGGGGCCGCCCAAGAGACCCAGTACTTC.

This sequence joins TRBV10-3 and TRBJ1-1; tentatively, D is TRBD1 (6 bases). The CDR3 spans 15 residues. Per germline, CDR1 ENHRY and CDR2 SYGVKD. Between the trimmed V and J ends, which lost 3 bases and 0 bases, there was a span of 11 bases. The CDR3 protein is CAISETGTLNTEAFF. DNA of the CDR3: TGTGCCATCAGTGAAACAGGGACCCTGAACACTGAAGCTTTCTTT.